What follows is one T cell receptor (beta chain) and its context. The antigen is not known. The table came from immunoSEQ multiplex PCR; TCRdb's copy has only in-frame clones and leaves some out. The data show some 2.4 million clones, with 80% to 95% seen just once and 0.36% held by the top ten. Investigators divided CD4+ cells into CD45RA+ naive and CD45RA-negative memory subsets. This sample was included in a study of shared clonotypes between healthy human individuals. Study-wide background: Every donor yielded three CD4 naive, three CD4 memory, two CD8 naive and one CD8 memory plate. General study points: Generation probabilities were higher for clonotypes shared across all four sorted-subset donors than for unshared ones. Between a handful of donors, naive CD4 clonotypes were shared at a level of about 5.3%.

V gave up 3 bases and J gave up 0 bases, with 17 bases separating them. Germline V lookup: CDR1 GTSNPN, CDR2 SVGIG (reference sequence). CDR3 length: 16 residues. This receptor was obtained from a man aged 18 to 29 in good health. Some clones in this sample may be carry-over from other donors' samples. This rearrangement joins TRBV30 to TRBJ1-2, with D unclear. The material sequenced was naive CD4+ T cells from PBMCs. Subset noted: CD45RA+ positively selected. The CDR3 is CAWRGTFVVSNYGYTF. For the CDR3, the DNA is TGTGCCTGGAGAGGCACGTTCGTGGTTTCTAACTATGGCTACACCTTC.